These 15 T cell receptor beta chains originate from one sample sequenced in a study of blood T cell repertoires in COVID-19. Data came from immunoSEQ multiplex PCR; TCRdb stores just in-frame clones and leaves some out. The sample shows approximately 190,000 clones, roughly 80% of them seen only once. The sample was peripheral blood. The origin of the receptors is a man in his sixties with acute or convalescent COVID-19.

This chain connects TRBV19 to TRBJ2-7, with TRBD1 matching over 10 bases. V lost 5 bases to trimming and J lost 6 bases; unmatched junction nucleotides: 7. Germline CDR1 reads LNHDA; CDR2 reads SQIVND (reference sequence). The CDR3 totals 14 residues. DNA for the CDR3: TGTGCCAGTAGTCCCACCGGGACAGGGGTCGAGCAGTACTTC. As protein: CASSPTGTGVEQYF.

This chain links TRBV3-1 (or the pseudogene TRBV3-2) with TRBJ2-7; 13 nucleotides line up with TRBD2. The CDR3 contains 14 residues. V lost 8 bases, J lost 7 bases, and 8 bases stayed unmatched. Germline-derived CDR1 and CDR2 are LGHDT and YNNKEL (reference sequence). The CDR3 DNA follows: TGTGCCAGCGGCCGACTAGCGGGAGGTCGAGAGCAGTACTTC. The encoded protein is CASGRLAGGREQYF.

V gene TRBV12-5 combines with J gene TRBJ2-2, with a weak D call TRBD2 (5 bases). This CDR3 comprises 18 residues. Germline V gives CDR1 LGHNT, CDR2 FRNRAP. Trimming took off 2 bases at V and 4 bases at J, with 20 bases between the two ends. For the CDR3, the DNA is TGTGCTAGTGGTTTGCTGATAGGACCGGGATCAAGCACCGGGGAGCTGTTTTTT. Amino acids: CASGLLIGPGSSTGELFF.

The J gene is TRBJ2-3, the V gene TRBV6-9, with 9 positions matching TRBD2. The CDR3 consists of 15 residues. CDR1 is MNHGY and CDR2 is SVAAGI in the germline V gene. V lost 6 bases, J lost 5 bases, and 9 bases stayed unmatched. The CDR3 sequence: CASRQRGDRGDTQYF. CDR3 bases: TGTGCCAGCAGGCAGCGGGGGGATCGTGGAGATACGCAGTATTTT.

The rearrangement uses TRBV29-1 and TRBJ2-1; 7 nucleotides line up with TRBD2. With 7 bases clipped from V and 9 bases from J, the junction kept 18 bases outside the gene matches. Germline-derived CDR1 and CDR2 are SQVTM and ANQGSEA. The CDR3 is made up of 15 amino acids. CDR3 nucleotides: TGCAGCGGCTGCACAACTAGCGAGGTAGTCGGTGAGCAGTTCTTC. The encoded protein is CSGCTTSEVVGEQFF.

V usage is TRBV6-1 and J usage is TRBJ2-6; D gene unclear. Germline V CDR1 and CDR2: MNHNS, SASEGT. CDR3 length equals 16 residues. V shed 3 bases and J shed 1 base, with 10 bases lying between them. The CDR3 loop reads CASSDSLTSGANVLTF. The CDR3 nucleotides are TGTGCCAGCAGTGATAGTTTAACTTCTGGGGCCAACGTCCTGACTTTC.

The chain combines TRBV27 with TRBJ2-2; the D is unclear. The V end was cut by 0 bases, the J end by 5 bases, with 16 bases between. The CDR3 spans 17 residues. In germline, CDR1 is MNHEY, CDR2 SMNVEV (reference sequence). The CDR3 region has the DNA TGTGCCAGCAGTTTATCGGTCCGAGCGTCGAGTACCGGGGAGCTGTTTTTT. This sequence encodes CASSLSVRASSTGELFF.

The chain is built from TRBV24-1 and TRBJ1-5; a possible D gene is TRBD1 (5 bases). The V end was cut by 1 base, the J end by 0 bases, with 12 bases between. Germline-derived CDR1 and CDR2 are KGHDR and SFDVKD. There are 17 residues in the CDR3. The CDR3 loop reads CATSDLSSRDSNQPQHF. The CDR3 DNA reads as TGTGCCACCAGTGATTTATCGAGCAGGGATAGCAATCAGCCCCAGCATTTT.

The CDR3 DNA follows: TGTGCCAGCAGCCAATTGTTAGCCAGCGAGCAGTACTTC. Its translation: CASSQLLASEQYF. The rearrangement uses TRBV3-1 (or the pseudogene TRBV3-2) and TRBJ2-7; D ambiguous. This CDR3 comprises 13 residues. V was pared by 2 bases and J by 6 bases, with 11 bases between. Germline-derived CDR1 and CDR2 are LGHDT and YNNKEL (reference sequence).

The CDR3 sequence is CASSELGTVHSPLHF. The CDR3 region has the DNA TGTGCCAGCAGTGAATTGGGGACAGTTCATTCACCCCTCCACTTT. This chain links TRBV6-1 with TRBJ1-6, with TRBD1 identical over 7 bases. The trim removed 2 bases at V and 8 bases at J, leaving 6 bases unmatched. Germline V gene lookup returns CDR1 MNHNS and CDR2 SASEGT. The CDR3 is 15 residues long.

The V and J genes are TRBV3-1 (or the pseudogene TRBV3-2) and TRBJ1-2, with a possible D match to TRBD1 (5 bases). With 0 bases removed from V and 6 bases from J, the gap between germline ends came to 11 bases. CDR1 and CDR2 from the germline V gene are LGHDT and YNNKEL (reference sequence). The CDR3 extends over 14 amino acids. The CDR3 nucleotides are TGTGCCAGCAGCCAAGACTCAAAGGGGCATGGCTACACCTTC. It encodes CASSQDSKGHGYTF.

The V and J genes are TRBV9 and TRBJ1-2; no reliable D call. V was shortened by 0 bases and J by 6 bases, with 12 bases between the two germline ends. Germline V lookup: CDR1 SGDLS, CDR2 YYNGEE. The CDR3 runs 14 residues. The CDR3 sequence is CASSVDGEWDGYTF. DNA of the CDR3: TGTGCCAGCAGCGTAGACGGGGAATGGGATGGCTACACCTTC.

The rearrangement links TRBV10-3 to TRBJ1-2; 8 bases match TRBD1. The CDR3 runs 12 residues. With 3 bases clipped from V and 6 bases from J, the junction kept 0 bases outside the gene matches. CDR1 and CDR2 (germline): ENHRY, SYGVKD. CDR3 residues: CAISEQGDGYTF. CDR3 nucleotide sequence: TGTGCCATCAGTGAACAGGGGGATGGCTACACCTTC.

This clone turned up a few times. The chain has TRBV3-1 (or the pseudogene TRBV3-2) and TRBJ2-7, with 12 bases fitting TRBD2. V lost 6 bases and J lost 4; bases outside the gene matches: 10. Germline loops: CDR1 LGHDT, CDR2 YNNKEL (reference sequence). This CDR3 comprises 16 residues. The CDR3 region is CASSVDPSGRGYEQYF. CDR3 DNA sequence: TGTGCCAGCAGTGTAGATCCTAGCGGGAGGGGATACGAGCAGTACTTC.

The J gene is TRBJ1-1, the V gene TRBV16; D possibly corresponds to TRBD1 (5 bases). The CDR3 extends over 13 amino acids. Germline CDR1 KGHSY, CDR2 FQNENV. V was trimmed by 2 bases and J by 7 bases, leaving 11 bases between them. CDR3 region: CASSQGRAGEAFF. The CDR3 DNA follows: TGTGCCAGCAGCCAAGGCAGGGCCGGTGAAGCTTTCTTT.